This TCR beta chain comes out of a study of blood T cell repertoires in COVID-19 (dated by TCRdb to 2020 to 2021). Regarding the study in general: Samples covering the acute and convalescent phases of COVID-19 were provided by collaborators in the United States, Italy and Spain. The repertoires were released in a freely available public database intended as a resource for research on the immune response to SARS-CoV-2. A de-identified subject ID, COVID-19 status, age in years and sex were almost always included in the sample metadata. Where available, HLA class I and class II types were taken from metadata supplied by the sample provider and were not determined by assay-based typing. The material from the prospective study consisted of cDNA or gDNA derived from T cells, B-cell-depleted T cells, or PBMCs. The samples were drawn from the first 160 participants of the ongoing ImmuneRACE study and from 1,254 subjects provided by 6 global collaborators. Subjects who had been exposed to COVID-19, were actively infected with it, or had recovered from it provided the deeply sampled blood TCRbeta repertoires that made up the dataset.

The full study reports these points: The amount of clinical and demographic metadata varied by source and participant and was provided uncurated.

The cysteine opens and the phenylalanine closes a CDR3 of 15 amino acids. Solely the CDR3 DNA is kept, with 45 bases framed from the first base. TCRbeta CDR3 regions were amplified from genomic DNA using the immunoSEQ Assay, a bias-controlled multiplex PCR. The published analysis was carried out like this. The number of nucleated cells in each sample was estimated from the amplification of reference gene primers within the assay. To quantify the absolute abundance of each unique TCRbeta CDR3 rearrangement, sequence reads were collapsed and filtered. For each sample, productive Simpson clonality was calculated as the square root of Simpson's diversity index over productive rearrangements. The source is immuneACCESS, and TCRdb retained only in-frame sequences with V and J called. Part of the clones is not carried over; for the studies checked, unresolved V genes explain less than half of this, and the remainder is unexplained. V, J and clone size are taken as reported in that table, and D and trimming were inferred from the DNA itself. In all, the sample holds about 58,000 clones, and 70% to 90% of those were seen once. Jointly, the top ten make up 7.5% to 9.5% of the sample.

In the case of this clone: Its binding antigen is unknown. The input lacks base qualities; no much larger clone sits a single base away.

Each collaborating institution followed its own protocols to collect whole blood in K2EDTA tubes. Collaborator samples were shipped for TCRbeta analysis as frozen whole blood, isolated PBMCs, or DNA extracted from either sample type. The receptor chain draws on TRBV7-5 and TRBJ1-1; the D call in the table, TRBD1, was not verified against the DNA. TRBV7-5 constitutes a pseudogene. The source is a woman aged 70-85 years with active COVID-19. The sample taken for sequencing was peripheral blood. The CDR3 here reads CARSQDREGNTEAFF. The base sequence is TGTGCCAGAAGCCAGGACAGGGAAGGGAACACTGAAGCTTTCTTT.